This T cell receptor beta chain came from a study of control samples from healthy donors and cancer patients. This CDR3 is 12 amino acids long. V was pared by 6 bases and J by 3 bases, with 7 bases between. Libraries were prepared by immunoSEQ multiplex PCR; TCRdb keeps only in-frame clonotypes and omits some of them. Of 70,000 or so clones listed, about four fifths are singletons. The chain combines TRBV12-3 or TRBV12-4 with TRBJ2-3, with D maybe TRBD1 (6 bases). Material for sequencing was blood. This TCR came from a man between 50 and 59 years old in good health. CDR3: CASSDRTDTQYF. The CDR3 nucleotides read TGTGCCAGCAGCGACAGGACAGATACGCAGTATTTT.